This T cell receptor beta chain was sequenced during a study of OX40 agonist ivuxolimab in advanced cancers. CDR1 MNHNS and CDR2 SASEGT come from the germline V gene. With V trimmed by 10 bases and J by 4 bases, 13 bases remained unmatched. This CDR3 has 15 amino acids. Repertoires were generated with immunoSEQ multiplex PCR, while TCRdb's copy carries only in-frame clones and drops some. The repertoire holds about 73,000 clones, with 90% to 95% as singletons. The receptor was isolated from an adult with an advanced solid tumor such as melanoma, head and neck, liver or kidney cancer. The starting material was CD4+ or CD8+ T cells sorted from blood, obtained in a trial of the OX40 agonist ivuxolimab. The V call is TRBV6-1, the J call TRBJ1-2, with 9 nucleotides matching TRBD1. The chain's CDR3 is CATTAGTGFAYGYTF. CDR3 DNA sequence: TGTGCCACCACGGCAGGGACAGGGTTCGCCTATGGCTACACCTTC.